The 17 T cell receptor beta chains reported below all come from one sample, sequenced in a study of cytomegalovirus exposure and HLA in healthy donors. PCR amplification relied on 60 Vbeta primers (plus 13 Jbeta primers). Generated by immunoSEQ multiplex PCR, the TCRdb table keeps only in-frame clones and is missing some. The table lists roughly 120,000 clones, 80% to 85% of them singletons. Sequences were obtained from PBMCs. The receptors shown here come from a woman aged 25 to 39 in good health and CMV-seronegative.

This rearrangement joins TRBV5-1 to TRBJ1-2, with D uncertain. CDR1 SGHRS and CDR2 YFSETQ come from the germline V gene. CDR3 length: 15 residues. Trimming took 0 bases from V and 2 from J, leaving 11 bases between them. CDR3 loop: CASSLDSGRNYGYTF. In DNA, the CDR3 is TGCGCCAGCAGCTTGGACAGCGGCCGAAACTATGGCTACACCTTC.

The genes are TRBV5-4 and TRBJ2-5; the D gene is possibly TRBD1 (5 bases). V gave up 0 bases and J gave up 5 bases, with 11 bases separating them. Looked up from germline, CDR1 is SGHNT and CDR2 is YYREEE (reference sequence). This CDR3 region has 14 residues. CDR3 region: CASSLVGAFETQYF. CDR3 in DNA: TGTGCCAGCAGCTTGGTAGGGGCTTTTGAGACCCAGTACTTC.

This clone came up once. The chain uses TRBV5-5 and TRBJ2-1; 9 nucleotides line up with TRBD2. CDR1 and CDR2 (germline): SGHKS, YYEKEE (reference sequence). CDR3 length: 15 residues. J was trimmed by 8 bases and V by 5 bases; bases with no gene match: 11. The DNA of the CDR3 is TGTGCCAGCAGTTTTGGGGGGACTAGCACCGATGAGCAGTTCTTC. It translates to CASSFGGTSTDEQFF.

This clone came up a few times. J is TRBJ1-4 and V is TRBV10-3; unclear D gene. V lost 5 bases, J lost 7 bases, and 14 bases lay in between. This CDR3 has 14 residues. Germline V gene data show CDR1 as ENHRY and CDR2 as SYGVKD. CDR3 loop: CAISPDKVLEKLFF. The CDR3, as DNA: TGTGCCATCAGTCCCGACAAGGTACTTGAAAAACTGTTTTTT.

This clone appeared once. The chain is built from TRBV29-1 and TRBJ2-2; D perhaps matches TRBD2 (6 bases). This CDR3 is built from 13 residues. Trimming left V 4 bases short and J 4 bases short, with 10 bases between. Germline values: CDR1 SQVTM, CDR2 ANQGSEA. This CDR3 reads CSVVVGSTGELFF. The CDR3 region has the DNA TGCAGCGTTGTAGTCGGGAGCACCGGGGAGCTGTTTTTT.

This chain connects TRBV7-6 to TRBJ1-3; D perhaps matches TRBD1 (5 bases). V gave up 3 bases and J gave up 0 bases, with 15 bases separating them. This CDR3 is 17 amino acids long. Germline CDR1 is SGHVS and CDR2 is FNYEAQ. CDR3 amino acids: CASSLGGAPSSGNTIYF. The CDR3 DNA is TGTGCCAGCAGCTTGGGTGGGGCCCCGAGCTCTGGAAACACCATATATTTT. The variable domain in full, completed from reference TRBV7-6 and TRBJ1-3, reads GAGVSQSPRYKVTKRGQDVALRCDPISGHVSLYWYRQALGQGPEFLTYFNYEAQQDKSGLPNDRFSAERPEGSISTLTIQRTEQRDSAMYRCASSLGGAPSSGNTIYFGEGSWLTVV.

The rearrangement links TRBV6-5 to TRBJ2-1; tentatively, D is TRBD1 (7 bases). The CDR3 spans 14 residues. Looked up from germline, CDR1 is MNHEY and CDR2 is SVGAGI. The ends were cut back, 2 bases at V and 12 bases at J, with 17 bases in the middle. CDR3 bases: TGTGCCAGCAGTTACGCCCTGCAGGGGGGTACGCAGTTCTTC. Amino acid sequence: CASSYALQGGTQFF.

The chain is built from TRBV5-1 and TRBJ2-6; unclear D gene. Trimming took 0 bases from V and 0 from J, leaving 4 bases between them. Germline CDR1 is SGHRS and CDR2 is YFSETQ. The CDR3 is made up of 15 amino acids. As DNA, the CDR3 is TGCGCCAGCAGCTTGGAGCCCTCTGGGGCCAACGTCCTGACTTTC. As protein: CASSLEPSGANVLTF.

This sequence joins TRBV10-3 and TRBJ2-7; 8 bases fit TRBD1. V lost 6 bases and J lost 7; bases outside the gene matches: 11. This CDR3 comprises 14 residues. Germline CDR1 is ENHRY and CDR2 is SYGVKD. The CDR3 region is CAIRAGTGTGEQYF. The CDR3 region has the DNA TGTGCCATCAGAGCCGGGACAGGCACGGGGGAGCAGTACTTC.

This chain uses TRBV29-1 with TRBJ2-7, with 14 bases fitting TRBD2. V lost 4 bases, J lost 7 bases, and 6 bases stayed unmatched. The germline CDR1 and CDR2 sequences are SQVTM and ANQGSEA. CDR3 length: 14 amino acids. CDR3: CSVGPRLAGGEQYF. CDR3 in DNA: TGCAGCGTTGGGCCCCGACTAGCGGGAGGGGAGCAGTACTTC.

This sequence joins TRBV7-9 and TRBJ2-2, with 7 bases aligning to TRBD1. The CDR3 runs 18 residues. Germline trimming cut 5 bases from V and 0 bases from J; bases unmatched to any gene: 12. Germline values: CDR1 SEHNR, CDR2 FQNEAQ (reference sequence). In DNA form, the CDR3 reads TGTGCCAGCAGCCTCGCCGGGACAGTTACTGCGAACACCGGGGAGCTGTTTTTT. Translating it yields CASSLAGTVTANTGELFF.

The chain employs TRBV2 and TRBJ2-7; maybe TRBD2 (5 bases). The germline V gene has CDR1 SNHLY and CDR2 FYNNEI. The CDR3 spans 22 residues. V gave up 4 bases and J gave up 3 bases, with 37 bases separating them. The CDR3 sequence: CASSVAGARAPLFRPKHYEQYF. Here the CDR3 DNA reads TGTGCCAGCAGTGTGGCGGGCGCCCGGGCCCCACTTTTTAGGCCGAAACACTACGAGCAGTACTTC.

CDR3 sequence: CASSEPGLAAYEQYF. The CDR3 DNA reads TGCGCCAGCAGTGAGCCGGGACTAGCAGCCTACGAGCAGTACTTC. The genes are TRBV10-2 and TRBJ2-7; 9 positions agree with TRBD2. CDR3 length equals 15 residues. Looked up from germline, CDR1 is WSHSY and CDR2 is SAAADI. J lost 2 bases, V lost 2 bases, and 4 bases had no gene match.

This chain links TRBV5-4 with TRBJ2-7; D is unclear. There are 13 residues in the CDR3. V dropped 4 bases and J dropped 6 bases, with 14 bases sitting between them. The germline V gene encodes CDR1 SGHNT and CDR2 YYREEE (reference sequence). This CDR3 reads CASSPTTVAEQYF. The CDR3, as DNA: TGTGCCAGCAGCCCCACTACGGTCGCCGAGCAGTACTTC. Using reference TRBV5-4 and TRBJ2-7 for the parts outside the CDR3, the full variable domain is ETGVTQSPTHLIKTRGQQVTLRCSSQSGHNTVSWYQQALGQGPQFIFQYYREEENGRGNFPPRFSGLQFPNYSSELNVNALELDDSALYLCASSPTTVAEQYFGPGTRLTVT.

This clone came up once. The chain joins TRBV28 to TRBJ2-3; D perhaps matches TRBD2 (6 bases). Germline CDR1 and CDR2: MDHEN and SYDVKM. The CDR3 consists of 14 residues. V dropped 1 base and J dropped 5 bases, with 10 bases sitting between them. The chain's CDR3 is CASSLLDYQDTQYF. The DNA of the CDR3 is TGTGCCAGCAGTTTATTGGACTACCAAGATACGCAGTATTTT.

The V gene is TRBV7-9, the J gene TRBJ2-1, with 9 bases identical to TRBD2. Germline CDR1 is SEHNR and CDR2 is FQNEAQ (reference sequence). Trimming took 6 bases from V and 8 from J; bases not matched to a gene: 11. The CDR3 runs to 15 residues. This CDR3 is CASRTGLASSDEQFF. The CDR3, as DNA: TGTGCCAGCAGAACCGGACTAGCGTCTTCGGATGAGCAGTTCTTC.

The chain employs TRBV7-9 and TRBJ2-5, with 7 bases matching TRBD2. The CDR3 consists of 16 residues. J gave up 4 bases and V 5 bases, and 13 bases lay outside the gene matches. The germline V gene encodes CDR1 SEHNR and CDR2 FQNEAQ (reference sequence). CDR3 nucleotide sequence: TGTGCCAGCAGCCAAGTAGGAGGGAGGGCCGCAGAGACCCAGTACTTC. As protein: CASSQVGGRAAETQYF. The whole variable domain, remainder taken from reference TRBV7-9 and TRBJ2-5, is DTGVSQNPRHKITKRGQNVTFRCDPISEHNRLYWYRQTLGQGPEFLTYFQNEAQLEKSRLLSDRFSAERPKGSFSTLEIQRTEQGDSAMYLCASSQVGGRAAETQYFGPGTRLLVL.